One sample yielded the 21 T cell receptor beta chains listed below, sequenced in a study of blood T cells in healthy people across ages. Primed by a sample-barcoded 5' primer and a J-beta primer mix, a second PCR proceeded for about 7 to 11 cycles. In TCRdb, the 5' RACE reads were re-called with MiXCR into one record per CDR3 protein. This table holds roughly 700,000 distinct CDR3 sequences, 32% found once. The sequenced sample was blood. All receptors derive from an elderly woman in good health.

This clonotype was found many times. The J gene is TRBJ1-1, the V gene TRBV11-2, with 9 bases aligning to TRBD1. Trimming took 6 bases from V and 4 from J; bases not matched to a gene: 15. CDR1 SGHAT and CDR2 FQNNGV come from the germline V gene. This CDR3 comprises 17 residues. The CDR3 spells CASSLFAGTGFGTEAFF. DNA of the CDR3: TGTGCCAGCAGTTTATTCGCCGGGACAGGGTTTGGCACTGAAGCTTTCTTT.

There are many counts of this clonotype. The chain joins TRBV12-3 or TRBV12-4 to TRBJ2-1; 8 nucleotides agree with TRBD1. The length of the CDR3 is 15 residues. Trimming took 8 bases from V and 6 from J; bases not matched to a gene: 12. The CDR3 loop is CASGNSGGFLNEQFF. CDR3 in DNA: TGTGCCAGCGGAAACTCAGGGGGCTTCCTCAATGAGCAGTTCTTC.

A remark on this clonotype: A much larger clone sits a single nucleotide away, making a read error possible. CDR3 coding DNA: TGCAGTGCTGGCCGGGAGACAGCTTCGGGCACCTTC. It yields the protein CSAGRETASGTF. V usage is TRBV20-1 and J usage is TRBJ1-2, with D possibly being TRBD1 (5 bases). Germline lookup yields CDR1 DFQATT and CDR2 SNEGSKA (reference sequence). V lost 5 bases to trimming and J lost 13 bases, with 20 bases between them. The CDR3 consists of 12 residues.

At least ten counts were recorded for this clonotype. The gene calls are TRBV12-3 or TRBV12-4 and TRBJ2-7; 7 nucleotides match TRBD1. V shed 1 base and J 5 bases; nucleotides not matched to a gene: 11. This CDR3 comprises 16 residues. The chain's CDR3 is CASSLDVKQGLDEQYF. DNA for the CDR3: TGTGCCAGCAGTTTAGATGTTAAACAGGGGCTGGACGAGCAGTACTTC.

This clonotype was recorded many times. The chain has TRBV6-5 and TRBJ1-2; D gene unclear. Trimming stripped 10 bases from V and 2 bases from J, with 14 bases between. Germline V gene data show CDR1 as MNHEY and CDR2 as SVGAGI. This CDR3 contains 13 residues. The CDR3: CATRPGINYGYTF. DNA for the CDR3: TGTGCCACCCGGCCAGGAATAAACTATGGCTACACCTTC.

This clonotype was found many times. The chain is built from TRBV6-2 or TRBV6-3 and TRBJ2-3, with TRBD2 matching over 9 bases. Trimming cost V 4 bases and J 6 bases; bases outside gene matches: 14. Germline V gene data show CDR1 as MNHEY and CDR2 as SVGEGT. The CDR3 has 17 residues. This CDR3 is CASSSQIPGLAADTQYF. The CDR3 nucleotides are TGTGCCAGCAGTTCCCAAATTCCGGGACTAGCAGCCGATACGCAGTATTTT.

This sequence joins TRBV7-9 and TRBJ2-3, with TRBD2 matching over 8 bases. The CDR3 runs 15 residues. Per germline, CDR1 SEHNR and CDR2 FQNEAQ (reference sequence). V was pared by 4 bases and J by 2 bases, with 5 bases of the junction left unmatched. In nucleotides, the CDR3 is TGTGCCAGCAGCTCCGCGGGGGGAACCACAGATACGCAGTATTTT. Encoded protein: CASSSAGGTTDTQYF. Complete variable domain (other parts from reference TRBV7-9 and TRBJ2-3): DTGVSQNPRHKITKRGQNVTFRCDPISEHNRLYWYRQTLGQGPEFLTYFQNEAQLEKSRLLSDRFSAERPKGSFSTLEIQRTEQGDSAMYLCASSSAGGTTDTQYFGPGTRLTVL.

At least ten counts were recorded for this clonotype. The genes are TRBV28 and TRBJ2-7, with 10 positions matching TRBD1. The length of the CDR3 is 15 residues. Per germline, CDR1 MDHEN and CDR2 SYDVKM. The V gene end was trimmed by 4 bases and the J gene end by 6 bases; junction bases not matched to a gene: 9. The CDR3 DNA reads as TGTGCCAGCAGTTACGAAACGGGACAGGGGCCCGAGCAGTACTTC. Residues: CASSYETGQGPEQYF.

Concerning this clonotype itself: At one end the junction does not follow the germline gene, possibly because of a read error. V gene TRBV12-3 or TRBV12-4 combines with J gene TRBJ2-3; D tentatively fits TRBD1 or TRBD2 (6 bases each). The CDR3 totals 14 residues. CDR3 coding DNA: TGTGCCAGCACATATGGAGGGGGAACAGATGCGCAGTATTTT. It specifies CASTYGGGTDAQYF.

Comment on this clonotype: A much larger clone lies a single base off, so this may be a read error. The chain employs TRBV27 and TRBJ2-3, with 7 bases lining up with TRBD2. Germline V CDR1 and CDR2: MNHEY, SMNVEV (reference sequence). CDR3 length equals 21 residues. V shed 8 bases, J shed 4 bases, and the junction held 30 bases outside the gene matches. The CDR3 DNA sequence: TGTGCCAGCGGCTCGGTCTTTTCGAAGGGGCTAGCGGAAACTAGCGCAGATACGCAGTATTTT. Translated, it gives CASGSVFSKGLAETSADTQYF.

Here the CDR3 reads CAWSVPGGVTDTQYF. CDR3 DNA: TGTGCCTGGAGTGTACCAGGGGGGGTTACAGATACGCAGTATTTT. The J gene is TRBJ2-3, the V gene TRBV30, with D perhaps assigned TRBD1 or TRBD2 (7 bases each). Germline V gene sequence: CDR1 GTSNPN, CDR2 SVGIG (reference sequence). V lost 0 bases, J lost 3 bases, and 13 bases lay in between. The CDR3 totals 15 residues.

Comments on this clonotype: The junction departs from germline at one end; a sequencing error may be responsible. The chain combines TRBV6-2 or TRBV6-3 with TRBJ1-1; 10 bases agree with TRBD1. The CDR3 is 13 amino acids. Germline loops: CDR1 MNHEY, CDR2 SVGEGT. This CDR3 is CAGRTGGNTEAFF. The DNA of the CDR3 is TGTGCCGGCAGGACAGGGGGGAACACTGAAGCTTTCTTT.

This clonotype was recorded a few times. The chain recombines TRBV30 with TRBJ2-3; D unresolved. Germline assignment: CDR1 GTSNPN and CDR2 SVGIG (reference sequence). There are 13 residues in the CDR3. The V gene lost 0 bases and the J gene lost 1 base, with 5 bases spanning the gap. Here the CDR3 DNA reads TGTGCCTGGAGTGTCGGTCGCACAGATACGCAGTATTTT. Translating gives CAWSVGRTDTQYF.

This clonotype was seen ten or more times. The chain is built from TRBV29-1 and TRBJ1-4; 11 bases are a match to TRBD1. The CDR3 covers 13 residues. Germline-derived CDR1 and CDR2 are SQVTM and ANQGSEA. J was trimmed by 5 bases and V by 7 bases; bases with no gene match: 3. This CDR3 reads CSAGTGGNEKLFF. CDR3 in DNA: TGCAGCGCCGGGACAGGGGGGAATGAAAAACTGTTTTTT. The full variable domain, in which reference TRBV29-1 and TRBJ1-4 provide the parts outside the CDR3, is SAVISQKPSRDICQRGTSLTIQCQVDSQVTMMFWYRQQPGQSLTLIATANQGSEATYESGFVIDKFPISRPNLTFSTLTVSNMSPEDSSIYLCSAGTGGNEKLFFGSGTQLSVL.

Ten or more counts support this clonotype. The rearrangement joins TRBV6-5 to TRBJ1-1; a weak D match, TRBD1 (5 bases). The CDR3 totals 13 residues. The V gene lost 4 bases and the J gene lost 7 bases, with 13 bases spanning the gap. Germline V gene lookup returns CDR1 MNHEY and CDR2 SVGAGI. CDR3 in amino acids: CASSSGLRYEAFF. The DNA for the CDR3 is TGTGCCAGCAGTTCGGGACTGCGCTATGAAGCTTTCTTT.

In the case of this clonotype: One end of the junction varies from germline; a read error may be responsible. The genes are TRBV20-1 and TRBJ1-5; D unclear. This CDR3 has 16 residues. Germline V gene lookup returns CDR1 DFQATT and CDR2 SNEGSKA (reference sequence). CDR3 in amino acids: CSARDSQAAHNQSQHF. The CDR3, as DNA: TGCAGTGCTAGAGATTCCCAGGCAGCTCACAATCAGTCCCAGCATTTT.

This clonotype was seen at least ten times. The chain joins TRBV20-1 to TRBJ2-7; 7 nucleotides line up with TRBD1. The CDR3 has 13 amino acids. Per the germline V gene, CDR1 is DFQATT and CDR2 is SNEGSKA (reference sequence). Trimming removed 2 bases from V and 2 bases from J; junction bases left unmatched: 3. The CDR3 reads CSARRQGPYEQYF. DNA for the CDR3: TGCAGTGCTAGACGACAGGGCCCCTACGAGCAGTACTTC.

The chain has TRBV12-3 or TRBV12-4 and TRBJ1-1; D is unclear. Trimming removed 2 bases at V and 4 bases at J, with 8 bases between. The length of the CDR3 is 13 residues. The CDR3 protein is CASSLSEGTEAFF. The CDR3 DNA follows: TGTGCCAGCAGTTTATCGGAGGGCACTGAAGCTTTCTTT.

The table lists this clonotype with a few counts. V and J are TRBV18 and TRBJ2-5; TRBD2 might be the D (7 bases). V gave up 3 bases and J gave up 11 bases, with 19 bases separating them. The CDR3 is 14 amino acids. Germline V gene sequence: CDR1 KGHSH, CDR2 LQKENI. CDR3 loop: CASSPNQDGGRQYF. The CDR3 bases are TGTGCCAGCTCACCTAACCAAGACGGGGGGCGACAGTACTTC.

This clonotype was seen at least ten times. The CDR3 bases are TGCGCCAGCAGCTCAGCTCCAGGGGACTATGGCTACACCTTC. It codes for CASSSAPGDYGYTF. V gene TRBV5-1 combines with J gene TRBJ1-2; tentatively, D is TRBD1 (6 bases). Germline CDR1 and CDR2: SGHRS and YFSETQ. Deletions cut 3 bases from V and 3 bases from J, with 12 bases between. This CDR3 region has 14 residues.

In this sample, this clonotype turned up a few times. The chain's CDR3 is CAWTQAGAEAFF. CDR3 DNA sequence: TGTGCCTGGACCCAGGCTGGGGCTGAAGCTTTCTTT. The chain couples TRBV30 to TRBJ1-1, with unresolved D. The CDR3 runs to 12 residues. Trimming shortened V by 4 bases and J by 6 bases, and 12 bases separated the two germline ends. The germline V gene has CDR1 GTSNPN and CDR2 SVGIG (reference sequence).